A selection of T cell receptor beta chains follows, all from one sample in a study of blood T cell repertoires in COVID-19. Clones were sequenced by immunoSEQ multiplex PCR, and TCRdb holds only the in-frame ones, with some missing. In the table there are approximately 150,000 clones, approximately 80% of which are singletons. Sequencing input: peripheral blood. The receptors were gathered from a woman aged 45-60 years with acute or convalescent COVID-19. Each CDR3 is given with its conserved first and last residue. D genes are given only for firm matches. Size is omitted from some rows. Given values are once, few, many or a class for expanded clones.

j_call: TRBJ1-2
d_call: NA
v_call: TRBV18
clone_size: NA
cdr3_nt: TGTGCCAGCTCAGGGCAGGGCTCTAACTATGGCTACACCTTC
cdr3_aa: CASSGQGSNYGYTF

j_call: TRBJ2-4
d_call: NA
v_call: TRBV29-1
clone_size: NA
cdr3_nt: TGCAGCGCCGAAGTGGTCCGGGGATCAGCCAAAAACATTCAGTACTTC
cdr3_aa: CSAEVVRGSAKNIQYF

j_call: TRBJ2-1
d_call: NA
v_call: TRBV15
clone_size: NA
cdr3_nt: TGTGCCACCAGCAGAGATTATTTAAATGAGCAGTTCTTC
cdr3_aa: CATSRDYLNEQFF

j_call: TRBJ1-1
d_call: NA
v_call: TRBV19
clone_size: NA
cdr3_nt: TGTGCCAGTAGTGCGGGACCGCTGACCGAAGCTTTCTTT
cdr3_aa: CASSAGPLTEAFF

j_call: TRBJ1-6
d_call: TRBD1
v_call: TRBV25-1
clone_size: NA
cdr3_nt: TGTGCCAGCAGTGATGGACAGGGGGCTAGTTCACCCCTCCACTTT
cdr3_aa: CASSDGQGASSPLHF

j_call: TRBJ2-1
d_call: TRBD2
v_call: TRBV5-1
clone_size: once
cdr3_nt: TGCGCCAGCAGCGATGGACTAGCGGGGGCAAGCGAGCAGTTCTTC
cdr3_aa: CASSDGLAGASEQFF

j_call: TRBJ2-1
d_call: NA
v_call: TRBV5-1
clone_size: NA
cdr3_nt: TGCGCCAGCAGCTTTACCGGGGGCTACAATGAGCAGTTCTTC
cdr3_aa: CASSFTGGYNEQFF

j_call: TRBJ1-1
d_call: NA
v_call: TRBV2
clone_size: few
cdr3_nt: TGTGCCAGCAGTGAAGCGCATGCAGGGTTGGCTTTCTTT
cdr3_aa: CASSEAHAGLAFF

j_call: TRBJ1-1
d_call: NA
v_call: TRBV12-5
clone_size: few
cdr3_nt: TGTGCTAGTGGTTTGGGCTTACTTGGGAACACTGAAGCTTTCTTT
cdr3_aa: CASGLGLLGNTEAFF

j_call: TRBJ1-2
d_call: NA
v_call: TRBV19
clone_size: NA
cdr3_nt: TGTGCCAGTAGTGAACAGGGTTATGGCTACACCTTC
cdr3_aa: CASSEQGYGYTF

j_call: TRBJ2-1
d_call: TRBD1
v_call: TRBV4-3
clone_size: few
cdr3_nt: TGCGCCAGCAGCCAAGACAGGGGGTTCGGAGTAAGGGGTGAGCAGTTCTTC
cdr3_aa: CASSQDRGFGVRGEQFF

j_call: TRBJ2-1
d_call: NA
v_call: TRBV5-4
clone_size: NA
cdr3_nt: TGTGCCAGCAGACCGGACAGCTACAATGAGCAGTTCTTC
cdr3_aa: CASRPDSYNEQFF

j_call: TRBJ2-1
d_call: TRBD2
v_call: TRBV7-8
clone_size: NA
cdr3_nt: TGTGCCAGCCTGGCGGGGGTGTACAATGAGCAGTTCTTC
cdr3_aa: CASLAGVYNEQFF

j_call: TRBJ2-3
d_call: TRBD1
v_call: TRBV10-3
clone_size: once
cdr3_nt: TGTGCCATCACCATAAACAGGGGGGATACGCAGTATTTT
cdr3_aa: CAITINRGDTQYF

j_call: TRBJ2-5
d_call: TRBD2
v_call: TRBV7-9
clone_size: NA
cdr3_nt: TGTGCCAGCAGCTTGGGACTAGCGGGGCAAGAGACCCAGTACTTC
cdr3_aa: CASSLGLAGQETQYF

j_call: TRBJ1-6
d_call: TRBD1
v_call: TRBV6-1
clone_size: NA
cdr3_nt: TGTGCCAGCAGTGATCAGGGGGCCGATAATTCACCCCTCCACTTT
cdr3_aa: CASSDQGADNSPLHF

j_call: TRBJ1-6
d_call: TRBD1
v_call: TRBV13
clone_size: NA
cdr3_nt: TGTGCCAGCAGCTCAACAGGGGATTCACCCCTCCACTTT
cdr3_aa: CASSSTGDSPLHF

j_call: TRBJ2-2
d_call: NA
v_call: TRBV27
clone_size: NA
cdr3_nt: TGTGCCAGCAGTTTATTGACTACCGGGGAGCTGTTTTTT
cdr3_aa: CASSLLTTGELFF